What follows describes a single T cell receptor beta chain. The antigen is unknown. Only in-frame clones appear in the TCRdb table, and some are missing; sequencing was by immunoSEQ multiplex PCR. The sample yields 130,000 or so clones, more than 70% seen once. The data are from a study of T cell responses to AZD1222 COVID-19 vaccine. Study-wide findings and caveats: Clonal diversity was possibly underestimated, and the donors were mostly white British, with more females. Compared with day 0, the breadth and depth of the Spike-specific TCR repertoire rose significantly after two doses of AZD1222. CD4 TCRs associated with vaccination spanned spike, dominating at 160-218 and 743-854. Unmutated variant regions reportedly attract nearly half of all spike-specific TCRs.

This TCR came from an adult in good health. The input for sequencing was peripheral blood, taken on day 0 of AZD1222 vaccination.

CDR3 sequence reads: CASSRSGRAPGEQFF. The CDR3 region has the DNA TGTGCCAGCAGCCGTAGCGGGAGGGCCCCCGGGGAGCAGTTCTTC. This chain uses TRBV3-1 (or the pseudogene TRBV3-2) with TRBJ2-1, with 11 bases lining up with TRBD2. CDR1 LGHDT and CDR2 YNNKEL come from the germline V gene (reference sequence). The CDR3 extends over 15 amino acids. The V and J ends lost 4 bases and 10 bases, in that order; junction bases with no gene match: 9.